This T cell receptor beta chain derives from a study of cytomegalovirus exposure and HLA in healthy donors. The study, taken as a whole, reports: Altogether, more than 150 TCR beta chains were recorded as cytomegalovirus-associated.

This CDR3 is built from 16 residues. Germline V gene lookup returns CDR1 MNHNY and CDR2 SVGAGI (reference sequence). V was pared by 0 bases and J by 6 bases, with 9 bases of the junction left unmatched. Use of 60 Vbeta and 13 Jbeta primers characterized the PCR. Sequencing was performed with immunoSEQ multiplex PCR; in TCRdb, only in-frame clones are kept and a portion is missing. The sample has more than 85,000 clones; about three quarters are singletons. Healthy bone marrow donors supplied every sample. Of note for this clone: Its matching antigen is unknown.

The TCR sequence derives from a male donor in good health and CMV-seropositive. The sequencing sample was made of PBMCs. The chain employs TRBV6-6 and TRBJ2-7, with TRBD2 matching over 9 bases. The CDR3 reads CASSYSAAGGPGEQYF. The CDR3 DNA follows: TGTGCCAGCAGTTACTCCGCCGCGGGGGGGCCGGGCGAGCAGTACTTC.